This T cell receptor beta chain was captured by sequencing in a study of T cells in Graves' hyperthyroidism and ophthalmopathy. The TCR beta CDR3 regions underwent amplification using RNA transcripts as the source. A first-round RT-PCR of the TCR CDR3 used the HTBI primer set. TCRdb ran MiXCR on the multiplex PCR reads and lists one entry per CDR3 protein. Of fewer than 600,000 distinct CDR3 sequences in the sample, 14% are singletons; the top ten hold 14%. This clonotype was found many times. CDR1 is SGHAT and CDR2 is FQNNGV in the germline V gene. The CDR3 extends over 16 amino acids. With 1 base removed from V and 2 bases from J, the gap between germline ends came to 14 bases. Exclusion followed for patients with uncontrolled infection, other autoimmune disease, pregnancy or lactation. The PBMCs studied were ones that came from 10 ml fresh peripheral blood.

Input material: blood. This receptor was taken from a woman in her thirties or forties with Graves' hyperthyroidism. This rearrangement joins TRBV11-2 to TRBJ1-1; D not resolved. This CDR3 is CASSLVVIEPNTEAFF. CDR3 sequence (DNA): TGTGCCAGCAGCTTAGTAGTGATAGAACCAAACACTGAAGCTTTCTTT.